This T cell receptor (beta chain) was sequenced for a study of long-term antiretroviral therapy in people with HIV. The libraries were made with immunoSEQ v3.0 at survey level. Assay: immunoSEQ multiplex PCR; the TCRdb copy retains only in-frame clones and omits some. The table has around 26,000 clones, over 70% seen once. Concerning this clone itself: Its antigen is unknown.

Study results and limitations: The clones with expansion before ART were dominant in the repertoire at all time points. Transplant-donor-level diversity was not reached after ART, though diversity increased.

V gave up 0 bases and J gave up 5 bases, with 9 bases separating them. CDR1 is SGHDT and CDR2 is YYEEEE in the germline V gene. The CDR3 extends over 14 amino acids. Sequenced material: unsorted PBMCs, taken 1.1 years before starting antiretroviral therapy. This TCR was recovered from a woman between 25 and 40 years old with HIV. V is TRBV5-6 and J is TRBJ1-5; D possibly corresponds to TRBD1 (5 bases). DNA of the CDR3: TGTGCCAGCAGCTTGGGGACACCGGATCAGCCCCAGCATTTT. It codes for CASSLGTPDQPQHF. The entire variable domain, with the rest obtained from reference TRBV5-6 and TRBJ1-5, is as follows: DAGVTQSPTHLIKTRGQQVTLRCSPKSGHDTVSWYQQALGQGPQFIFQYYEEEERQRGNFPDRFSGHQFPNYSSELNVNALLLGDSALYLCASSLGTPDQPQHFGDGTRLSIL.